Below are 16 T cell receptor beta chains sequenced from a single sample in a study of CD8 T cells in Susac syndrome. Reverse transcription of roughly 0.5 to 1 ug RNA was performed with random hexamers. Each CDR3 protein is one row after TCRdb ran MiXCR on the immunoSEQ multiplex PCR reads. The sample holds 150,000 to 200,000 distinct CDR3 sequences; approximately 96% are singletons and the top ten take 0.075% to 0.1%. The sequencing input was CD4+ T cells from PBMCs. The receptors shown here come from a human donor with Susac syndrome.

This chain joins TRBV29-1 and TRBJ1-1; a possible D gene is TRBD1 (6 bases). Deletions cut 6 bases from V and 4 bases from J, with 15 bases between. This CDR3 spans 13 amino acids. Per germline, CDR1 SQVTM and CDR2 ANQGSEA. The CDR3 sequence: CSVGQSFGTEAFF. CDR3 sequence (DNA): TGCAGCGTAGGACAGTCTTTTGGCACTGAAGCTTTCTTT.

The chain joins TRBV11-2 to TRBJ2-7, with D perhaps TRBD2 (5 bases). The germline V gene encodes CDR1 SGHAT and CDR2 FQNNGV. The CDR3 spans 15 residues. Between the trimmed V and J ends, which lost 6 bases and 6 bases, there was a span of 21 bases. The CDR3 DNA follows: TGTGCCAGCAGGCCCATTCAATCCCGGGGAGCCGAGCAGTACTTC. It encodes CASRPIQSRGAEQYF.

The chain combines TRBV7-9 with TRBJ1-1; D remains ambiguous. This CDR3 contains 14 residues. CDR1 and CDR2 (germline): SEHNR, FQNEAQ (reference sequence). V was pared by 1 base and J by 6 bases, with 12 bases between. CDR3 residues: CASSLEWVAAEAFF. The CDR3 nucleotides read TGTGCCAGCAGCTTAGAATGGGTTGCGGCTGAAGCTTTCTTT.

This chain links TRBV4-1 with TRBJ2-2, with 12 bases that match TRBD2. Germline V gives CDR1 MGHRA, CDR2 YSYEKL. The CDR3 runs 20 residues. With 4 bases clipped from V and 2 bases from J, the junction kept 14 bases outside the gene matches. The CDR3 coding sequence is TGCGCCAGCAGCCTCGTCGACTACGCTAGCGGGGGGGCAAACACCGGGGAGCTGTTTTTT. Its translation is CASSLVDYASGGANTGELFF.

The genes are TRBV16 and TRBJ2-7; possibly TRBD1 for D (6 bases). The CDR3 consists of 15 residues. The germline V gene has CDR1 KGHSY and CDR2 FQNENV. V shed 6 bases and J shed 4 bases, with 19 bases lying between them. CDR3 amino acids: CASSQKGEIRYEQYF. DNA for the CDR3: TGTGCCAGCAGTCAGAAGGGGGAGATTAGGTACGAGCAGTACTTC. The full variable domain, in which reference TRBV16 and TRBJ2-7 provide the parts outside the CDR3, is GEEVAQTPKHLVRGEGQKAKLYCAPIKGHSYVFWYQQVLKNEFKFLISFQNENVFDETGMPKERFSAKCLPNSPCSLEIQATKLEDSAVYFCASSQKGEIRYEQYFGPGTRLTVT.

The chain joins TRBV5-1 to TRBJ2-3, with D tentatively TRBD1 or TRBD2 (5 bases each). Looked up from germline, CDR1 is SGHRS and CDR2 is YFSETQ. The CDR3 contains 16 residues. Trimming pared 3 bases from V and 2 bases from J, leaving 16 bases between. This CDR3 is CASSWGNSTPTDTQYF. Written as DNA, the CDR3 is TGCGCCAGCAGCTGGGGGAATAGTACGCCCACAGATACGCAGTATTTT.

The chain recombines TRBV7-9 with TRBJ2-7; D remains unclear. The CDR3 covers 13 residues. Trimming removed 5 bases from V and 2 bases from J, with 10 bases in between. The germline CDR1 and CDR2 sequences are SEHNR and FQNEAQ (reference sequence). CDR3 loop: CASSRRDTYEQYF. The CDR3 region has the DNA TGTGCCAGCAGCCGACGAGATACCTACGAGCAGTACTTC.

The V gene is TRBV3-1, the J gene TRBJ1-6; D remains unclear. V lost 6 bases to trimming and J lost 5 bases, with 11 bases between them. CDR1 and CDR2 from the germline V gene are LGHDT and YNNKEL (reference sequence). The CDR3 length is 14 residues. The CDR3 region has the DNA TGTGCCAGCAGGTACGTTGGCGATAATTCACCCCTCCACTTT. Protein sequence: CASRYVGDNSPLHF.

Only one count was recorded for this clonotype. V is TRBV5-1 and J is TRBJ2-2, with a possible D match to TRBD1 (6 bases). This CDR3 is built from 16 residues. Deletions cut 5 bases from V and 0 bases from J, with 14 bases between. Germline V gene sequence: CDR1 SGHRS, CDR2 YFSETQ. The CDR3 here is CASSLSTGSNTGELFF. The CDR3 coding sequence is TGCGCCAGCAGTCTATCTACAGGGTCGAACACCGGGGAGCTGTTTTTT. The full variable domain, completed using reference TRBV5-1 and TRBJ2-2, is KAGVTQTPRYLIKTRGQQVTLSCSPISGHRSVSWYQQTPGQGLQFLFEYFSETQRNKGNFPGRFSGRQFSNSRSEMNVSTLELGDSALYLCASSLSTGSNTGELFFGEGSRLTVL.

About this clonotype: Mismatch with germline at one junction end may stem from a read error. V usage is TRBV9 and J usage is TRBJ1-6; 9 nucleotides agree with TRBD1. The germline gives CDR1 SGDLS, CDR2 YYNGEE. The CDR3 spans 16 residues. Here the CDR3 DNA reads TGTGCCGGCAGCGTGGGGACAGGGTTGAATAATTCACCCCTCCACTTT. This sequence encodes CAGSVGTGLNNSPLHF.

The CDR3 DNA reads as TGTGCCAGCAGCTTAGCACAGGGGGCGAGCAATCAGCCCCAGCATTTT. Translating it yields CASSLAQGASNQPQHF. The J gene is TRBJ1-5, the V gene TRBV7-9; 9 positions agree with TRBD1. The V segment lost 0 bases and the J segment 1 base; nucleotides outside the gene matches: 1. The germline CDR1 and CDR2 sequences are SEHNR and FQNEAQ (reference sequence). The CDR3 length is 16 residues.

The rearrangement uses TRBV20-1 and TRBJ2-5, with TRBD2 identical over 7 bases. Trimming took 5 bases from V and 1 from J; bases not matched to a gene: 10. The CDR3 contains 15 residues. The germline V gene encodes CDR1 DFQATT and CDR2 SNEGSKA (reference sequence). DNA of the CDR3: TGCAGTGCTCGCTCACTAGCGCGACTCCAAGAGACCCAGTACTTC. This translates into CSARSLARLQETQYF.

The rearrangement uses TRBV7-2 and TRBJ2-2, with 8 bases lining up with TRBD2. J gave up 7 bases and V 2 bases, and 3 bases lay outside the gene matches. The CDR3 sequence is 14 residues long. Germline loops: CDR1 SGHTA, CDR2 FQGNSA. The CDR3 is CASSLYGGDGELFF. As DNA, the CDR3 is TGTGCCAGCAGCTTATACGGGGGGGACGGGGAGCTGTTTTTT.

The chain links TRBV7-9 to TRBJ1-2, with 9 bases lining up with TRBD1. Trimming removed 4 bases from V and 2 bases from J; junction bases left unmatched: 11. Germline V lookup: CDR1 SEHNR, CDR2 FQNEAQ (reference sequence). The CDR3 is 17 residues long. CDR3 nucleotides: TGTGCCAGCAGCTCCACCGATAGACAGGGGGGGAACTATGGCTACACCTTC. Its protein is CASSSTDRQGGNYGYTF.

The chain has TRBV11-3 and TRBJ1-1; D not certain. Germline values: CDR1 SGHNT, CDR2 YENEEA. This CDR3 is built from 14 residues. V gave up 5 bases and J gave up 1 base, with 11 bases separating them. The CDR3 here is CASSNGPRNTEAFF. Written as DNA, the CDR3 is TGTGCCAGCAGCAACGGACCGAGGAACACTGAAGCTTTCTTT.

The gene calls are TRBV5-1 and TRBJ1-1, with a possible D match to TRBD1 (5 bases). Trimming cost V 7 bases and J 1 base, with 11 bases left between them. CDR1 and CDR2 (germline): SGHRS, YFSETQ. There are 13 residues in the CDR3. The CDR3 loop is CASSGTANTEAFF. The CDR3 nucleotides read TGCGCCAGCTCCGGGACCGCGAACACTGAAGCTTTCTTT.